This TCR beta chain derives from a study of pediatric ulcerative colitis. Rectal tissue came from one to two pinch biopsies taken at colonoscopy. This clone was seen more than once but under ten times. TCRdb keeps only in-frame clones here, not all; method: immunoSEQ multiplex PCR. Here the sample spans tens of thousands of clones, under 80% being singletons. Material for sequencing was gut tissue. This receptor was obtained from a girl aged 10 to 17 with moderate ulcerative colitis.

The DNA of the CDR3 is TGTGCCAGTAGTATGACCGGCTATGGCTACACCTTC. It encodes CASSMTGYGYTF. The chain recombines TRBV19 with TRBJ1-2; no firm D call. V lost 3 bases and J 4 bases, leaving 6 bases between the germline ends. Germline-derived CDR1 and CDR2 are LNHDA and SQIVND (reference sequence). There are 12 residues in the CDR3.